Reported below is one T cell receptor (beta chain). Its antigen is as yet unknown. The PCR used 60 Vbeta and 13 Jbeta primers. Produced via immunoSEQ multiplex PCR; TCRdb's table is partial and in-frame only. The sample includes around 170,000 clones, around 80% of them seen just once. These data are taken from a study of cytomegalovirus exposure and HLA in healthy donors. General study results and limits: Some V segments (TRBV6-2 and TRBV6-3 among them) were excluded as indistinguishable. Altogether, 160 or so TCR beta chains were recorded as cytomegalovirus-associated.

Trimming stripped 2 bases from V and 10 bases from J, with 14 bases between. Germline V gives CDR1 MNHEY, CDR2 SVGAGI. The CDR3 consists of 14 residues. The sample taken for sequencing was PBMCs. The origin of this receptor is a man aged 18 to 30 in good health and CMV-seronegative. The V and J genes are TRBV6-5 and TRBJ1-4, with D hard to call. CDR3 region: CASSYSRWRTKLFF. The CDR3 bases are TGTGCCAGCAGTTACAGCCGGTGGAGGACAAAACTGTTTTTT.